Each of the 31 T cell receptor beta chains below was sequenced from the same sample in a study of blood T cell repertoires in COVID-19. Sequenced by immunoSEQ multiplex PCR; TCRdb stores in-frame clones only, minus some. The sample has about half a million clones, 89% seen once. The sequenced sample was peripheral blood. The receptors originated from a man in his late teens or twenties with COVID-19, enrolled during active disease.

The chain employs TRBV2 and TRBJ1-5; the match to TRBD1 covers 10 bases. The CDR3 totals 15 residues. V lost 5 bases, J lost 5 bases, and 6 bases stayed unmatched. The germline gives CDR1 SNHLY, CDR2 FYNNEI. The CDR3, as DNA: TGTGCCAGCAGTCGAGAGGGACAGGGGTATCAGCCCCAGCATTTT. As protein: CASSREGQGYQPQHF.

This chain joins TRBV24-1 and TRBJ2-1; weak D call: TRBD1 (6 bases). The CDR3 contains 13 residues. In germline, CDR1 is KGHDR, CDR2 SFDVKD. V was cut by 6 bases and J by 8 bases, with 13 bases left in between. The CDR3 DNA sequence: TGTGCCACCAGTTTAGGGGGACGGGATGAGCAGTTCTTC. Translating gives CATSLGGRDEQFF.

J is TRBJ2-3 and V is TRBV5-1; 9 bases fit TRBD2. V trimming: 3 bases; J trimming: 3 bases; junction bases outside the gene matches: 5. Germline CDR1 and CDR2: SGHRS and YFSETQ. There are 15 residues in the CDR3. The chain's CDR3 is CASSSGSGRTDTQYF. CDR3 sequence (DNA): TGCGCCAGCAGCTCAGGTAGCGGGAGAACAGATACGCAGTATTTT.

The gene calls are TRBV5-1 and TRBJ1-4, with TRBD1 identical over 8 bases. V dropped 4 bases and J dropped 6; count of bases not matched to a gene: 5. There are 14 residues in the CDR3. Germline V gene data show CDR1 as SGHRS and CDR2 as YFSETQ. CDR3 DNA: TGCGCCAGCAGCCGGGCGACAGGGGATGAAAAACTGTTTTTT. Its protein product is CASSRATGDEKLFF.

The gene calls are TRBV2 and TRBJ2-7, with 10 bases matching TRBD1. Germline lookup yields CDR1 SNHLY and CDR2 FYNNEI. V shed 11 bases, J shed 6 bases, and the junction held 22 bases outside the gene matches. This CDR3 region has 17 residues. The CDR3 DNA reads as TGTGCCGCAACCCCATGGGGTCGGGACAGGGGCTCGGGCGAGCAGTACTTC. Protein sequence: CAATPWGRDRGSGEQYF.

The chain is built from TRBV3-1 (or the pseudogene TRBV3-2) and TRBJ1-3; unclear D gene. V was clipped by 3 bases and J by 4 bases, with 7 bases between them. The germline V gene encodes CDR1 LGHDT and CDR2 YNNKEL (reference sequence). This CDR3 comprises 13 residues. This CDR3 is CASSQVGGNTIYF. CDR3 nucleotides: TGTGCCAGCAGCCAGGTCGGGGGAAACACCATATATTTT.

The chain links TRBV14 to TRBJ2-7, with 10 bases identical to TRBD2. From germline, CDR1 is SGHDN and CDR2 FVKESK. The CDR3 runs 18 residues. Trimming at V came to 6 bases and at J to 3 bases, leaving 17 bases not matched to a gene. CDR3 bases: TGTGCCAGCAGTTATTTAACTAGCGGGATAGGAATCCACTACGAGCAGTACTTC. Amino acids: CASSYLTSGIGIHYEQYF.

This chain connects TRBV5-7 to TRBJ2-1, with D perhaps matching TRBD1 (5 bases). TRBV5-7 is identified as an open reading frame with a role that is uncertain. The CDR3 has 14 amino acids. The V end lost 0 bases, the J end lost 5 bases, and 9 bases lay between the germline ends. DNA of the CDR3: TGTGCCAGCAGCTTGGGGCAGGGTGACAATGAGCAGTTCTTC. It specifies CASSLGQGDNEQFF.

This clone appeared a single time. This chain uses TRBV10-1 with TRBJ1-1; unclear D gene. CDR1 and CDR2 (germline): WNHNN, SYGVQD (reference sequence). This CDR3 contains 12 residues. Trimming removed 3 bases from V and 10 bases from J, with 12 bases in between. CDR3 residues: CASSDPDSRAFF. CDR3 in DNA: TGCGCCAGCAGTGACCCAGACTCCCGAGCTTTCTTT.

This clone was counted a few times. The chain is built from TRBV24-1 and TRBJ1-1; 7 nucleotides align to TRBD1. Germline V gene lookup returns CDR1 KGHDR and CDR2 SFDVKD. The CDR3 length is 14 residues. V shed 4 bases and J 10 bases; nucleotides not matched to a gene: 11. The CDR3 protein is CATSDARGNGGAFF. The CDR3 DNA follows: TGTGCCACCAGTGACGCCAGGGGGAACGGAGGAGCTTTCTTT.

This chain joins TRBV29-1 and TRBJ2-5; TRBD1 matches 7 bases. After removal of 5 bases from V and 6 bases from J, the junction contained 18 bases not matched to a gene. Germline loops: CDR1 SQVTM, CDR2 ANQGSEA. The CDR3 is made up of 16 amino acids. CDR3: CSVNEPRGNSFQTQYF. The CDR3 DNA reads TGCAGCGTTAACGAGCCCAGGGGGAACTCCTTTCAGACCCAGTACTTC.

The chain is built from TRBV19 and TRBJ2-7; TRBD1 matches 9 bases. The length of the CDR3 is 15 residues. J lost 3 bases, V lost 6 bases, and 9 bases had no gene match. In germline, CDR1 is LNHDA, CDR2 SQIVND (reference sequence). CDR3 residues: CASRAAGTGNYEQYF. CDR3 DNA: TGTGCCAGTAGGGCCGCCGGGACAGGGAACTACGAGCAGTACTTC. The full variable domain, completed using reference TRBV19 and TRBJ2-7, is DGGITQSPKYLFRKEGQNVTLSCEQNLNHDAMYWYRQDPGQGLRLIYYSQIVNDFQKGDIAEGYSVSREKKESFPLTVTSAQKNPTAFYLCASRAAGTGNYEQYFGPGTRLTVT.

The V call is TRBV7-2, the J call TRBJ1-2; maybe TRBD1 (6 bases). The germline gives CDR1 SGHTA, CDR2 FQGNSA. The ends were cut back, 6 bases at V and 5 bases at J, with 16 bases in the middle. The CDR3 length is 14 residues. CDR3 sequence: CASSLQQGSYGYTF. In DNA form, the CDR3 reads TGTGCCAGCAGTCTACAACAGGGAAGTTATGGCTACACCTTC.

The chain has TRBV9 and TRBJ2-5; TRBD2 might be the D (5 bases). Germline CDR1 and CDR2: SGDLS and YYNGEE. V was pared by 4 bases and J by 5 bases, with 15 bases between. The CDR3 loop spans 14 amino acids. The DNA of the CDR3 is TGTGCCAGCAGCTCTAGCCCCGTTATGGAGACCCAGTACTTC. Translating it yields CASSSSPVMETQYF.

V gene TRBV24-1 combines with J gene TRBJ2-5; 7 bases map to TRBD2. V lost 3 bases and J lost 1; bases outside the gene matches: 4. CDR1 and CDR2 from the germline V gene are KGHDR and SFDVKD. This CDR3 spans 15 amino acids. CDR3 amino acids: CATSDRREPQETQYF. The CDR3, as DNA: TGTGCCACCAGTGATAGGCGGGAGCCCCAAGAGACCCAGTACTTC.

The J gene is TRBJ1-1, the V gene TRBV4-1; no reliable D call. The CDR3 spans 13 residues. The germline V gene has CDR1 MGHRA and CDR2 YSYEKL. The V end lost 2 bases, the J end lost 10 bases, and 14 bases lay between the germline ends. The CDR3 region is CASSQRLFGLAFF. CDR3 sequence (DNA): TGCGCCAGCAGCCAACGCCTTTTCGGGTTAGCTTTCTTT.

This clone was counted ten times or more. The limits of the CDR3 on the DNA are not certain, so only TCRdb's listed CDR3 is given. This chain joins TRBV5-1 and TRBJ2-2; TRBD2 was called by the table and not checked on the DNA. The length of the CDR3 is 14 amino acids, counting both ends. Germline loops: CDR1 SGHRS, CDR2 YFSETQ. CDR3 in amino acids: CASSFGSGTGELFF.

About this clone: One end of the junction fails to match germline, which may point to a read error. The chain employs TRBV11-3 and TRBJ2-5, with D perhaps being TRBD1 or TRBD2 (5 bases each). This CDR3 spans 18 amino acids. The germline CDR1 and CDR2 sequences are SGHNT and YENEEA. In DNA, the CDR3 is TGTGCCAGCAGCCTAGAGGGTGGCAACCTGGGGCTCCAAGAGACCCAGTACTTC. Translated, it gives CASSLEGGNLGLQETQYF.

This sequence joins TRBV13 and TRBJ2-5, with D possibly matching TRBD2 (6 bases). Per germline, CDR1 PRHDT and CDR2 FYEKMQ (reference sequence). The V end was cut by 0 bases, the J end by 5 bases, with 10 bases between. The CDR3 is 14 residues long. The CDR3 DNA sequence: TGTGCCAGCAGCTTAGGGCGGGGACGGGAGACCCAGTACTTC. It specifies CASSLGRGRETQYF. Combining the CDR3 with reference TRBV13 and TRBJ2-5 gives the whole variable domain AAGVIQSPRHLIKEKRETATLKCYPIPRHDTVYWYQQGPGQDPQFLISFYEKMQSDKGSIPDRFSAQQFSDYHSELNMSSLELGDSALYFCASSLGRGRETQYFGPGTRLLVL.

The rearrangement links TRBV5-1 to TRBJ1-3, with 8 nucleotides matching TRBD1. CDR1 and CDR2 from the germline V gene are SGHRS and YFSETQ. Losses at the gene ends were 4 bases for V and 4 bases for J; bases not matched to a gene: 10. The CDR3 consists of 16 residues. CDR3 amino acids: CASSPSGTGSGNTIYF. CDR3 sequence (DNA): TGCGCCAGCAGCCCCTCCGGGACAGGATCCGGAAACACCATATATTTT. Using reference TRBV5-1 and TRBJ1-3 for the parts outside the CDR3, the full variable domain is KAGVTQTPRYLIKTRGQQVTLSCSPISGHRSVSWYQQTPGQGLQFLFEYFSETQRNKGNFPGRFSGRQFSNSRSEMNVSTLELGDSALYLCASSPSGTGSGNTIYFGEGSWLTVV.

This clone was seen once. The rearrangement uses TRBV7-3 and TRBJ2-3, with D unclear. V was pared by 4 bases and J by 0 bases, with 5 bases between. This CDR3 contains 13 residues. The germline V gene has CDR1 SGHTA and CDR2 FQGTGA. The CDR3 sequence is CASSWQSTDTQYF. The DNA for the CDR3 is TGTGCCAGCAGCTGGCAAAGCACAGATACGCAGTATTTT. Variable domain in full (rest from reference TRBV7-3 and TRBJ2-3): GAGVSQTPSNKVTEKGKYVELRCDPISGHTALYWYRQSLGQGPEFLIYFQGTGAADDSGLPNDRFFAVRPEGSVSTLKIQRTERGDSAVYLCASSWQSTDTQYFGPGTRLTVL.

V usage is TRBV7-9 and J usage is TRBJ2-3, with TRBD1 matching over 9 bases. This CDR3 comprises 15 residues. CDR1 and CDR2 from the germline V gene are SEHNR and FQNEAQ (reference sequence). The ends lost 4 bases at V and 5 bases at J; junction bases unmatched: 7. CDR3 protein: CASSSRQGGEDTQYF. CDR3 sequence (DNA): TGTGCCAGCAGCTCAAGACAGGGGGGCGAAGATACGCAGTATTTT.

The chain recombines TRBV5-6 with TRBJ1-6; D is perhaps TRBD1 (6 bases). Germline CDR1 is SGHDT and CDR2 is YYEEEE. The length of the CDR3 is 16 residues. Trimming took 0 bases from V and 7 from J, leaving 14 bases between them. The CDR3 reads CASSLAGGGANSPLHF. DNA of the CDR3: TGTGCCAGCAGCTTGGCGGGTGGGGGCGCAAATTCACCCCTCCACTTT.

The rearrangement uses TRBV7-2 and TRBJ1-2; unclear D gene. The CDR3 runs 15 residues. Trimming took off 1 base at V and 4 bases at J, with 13 bases between the two ends. CDR1 is SGHTA and CDR2 is FQGNSA in the germline V gene. Here the CDR3 reads CASSLDPGRPYGYTF. CDR3 DNA: TGTGCCAGCAGCTTAGACCCAGGCCGTCCCTATGGCTACACCTTC.

J is TRBJ1-2 and V is TRBV6-1; D gene unclear. The V gene lost 2 bases and the J gene lost 0 bases, with 7 bases spanning the gap. The CDR3 totals 14 residues. Germline assignment: CDR1 MNHNS and CDR2 SASEGT. The CDR3: CASSETRANYGYTF. CDR3 DNA sequence: TGTGCCAGCAGTGAAACACGGGCTAACTATGGCTACACCTTC.

The chain is built from TRBV18 and TRBJ1-5; 9 bases match TRBD1. With 4 bases clipped from V and 6 bases from J, the junction kept 1 base outside the gene matches. The CDR3 is 13 residues long. Germline V gene sequence: CDR1 KGHSH, CDR2 LQKENI. This chain's CDR3 is CASSRDRVQPQHF. The CDR3 DNA reads as TGTGCCAGCTCACGGGACAGGGTTCAGCCCCAGCATTTT.

V usage is TRBV27 and J usage is TRBJ2-3, with a tentative D call TRBD1 (5 bases). The CDR3 has 13 amino acids. CDR1 is MNHEY and CDR2 is SMNVEV in the germline V gene (reference sequence). V shed 3 bases and J shed 5 bases, with 9 bases lying between them. In DNA form, the CDR3 reads TGTGCCAGCAGTTTTAAAGGGGTAGATACGCAGTATTTT. It translates to CASSFKGVDTQYF.

The chain uses TRBV5-4 and TRBJ2-2, with TRBD1 matching over 8 bases. The length of the CDR3 is 16 residues. CDR1 is SGHNT and CDR2 is YYREEE in the germline V gene (reference sequence). The trim removed 2 bases at V and 8 bases at J, leaving 11 bases unmatched. Here the CDR3 DNA reads TGTGCCAGCAGCTTCGTGGGCAGGGGGCGCGAGGGGGAGCTGTTTTTT. It codes for CASSFVGRGREGELFF.

The V and J genes are TRBV11-3 and TRBJ2-2; 13 positions match TRBD2. CDR1 and CDR2 (germline): SGHNT, YENEEA. V gave up 1 base and J gave up 0 bases; unmatched junction bases: 8. The CDR3 spans 20 residues. CDR3 residues: CASSLALGLAGNANTGELFF. CDR3 DNA sequence: TGTGCCAGCAGCTTAGCCCTGGGACTAGCGGGGAACGCGAACACCGGGGAGCTGTTTTTT.

The V gene is TRBV3-1 (or the pseudogene TRBV3-2), the J gene TRBJ1-5; D remains unclear. The V and J ends lost 0 bases and 5 bases respectively, with 8 bases between them. The CDR3 sequence is 14 residues long. Germline V lookup: CDR1 LGHDT, CDR2 YNNKEL (reference sequence). The DNA for the CDR3 is TGTGCCAGCAGCCAAGATTGGCGGGATCAGCCCCAGCATTTT. Its translation: CASSQDWRDQPQHF.

The gene calls are TRBV19 and TRBJ1-1, with TRBD1 matching over 7 bases. The CDR3 totals 15 residues. V dropped 5 bases and J dropped 4; count of bases not matched to a gene: 10. CDR1 and CDR2 from the germline V gene are LNHDA and SQIVND (reference sequence). The CDR3 DNA sequence: TGTGCCAGTAGTCGAGGGGACAGTCCTGGCACTGAAGCTTTCTTT. Translation: CASSRGDSPGTEAFF.